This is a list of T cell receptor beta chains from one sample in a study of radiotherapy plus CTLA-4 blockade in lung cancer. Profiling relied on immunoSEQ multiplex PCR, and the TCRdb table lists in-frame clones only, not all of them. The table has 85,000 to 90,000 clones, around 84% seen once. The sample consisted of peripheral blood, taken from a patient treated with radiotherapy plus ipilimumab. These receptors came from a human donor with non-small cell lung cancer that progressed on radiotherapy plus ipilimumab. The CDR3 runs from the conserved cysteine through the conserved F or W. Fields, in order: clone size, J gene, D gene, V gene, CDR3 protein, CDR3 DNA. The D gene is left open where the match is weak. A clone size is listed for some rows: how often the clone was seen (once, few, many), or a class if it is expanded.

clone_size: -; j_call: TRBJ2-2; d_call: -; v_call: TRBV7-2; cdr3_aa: CASSLGRNVRSTGELFF; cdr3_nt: TGTGCCAGCAGCTTGGGGCGGAACGTTAGGAGCACCGGGGAGCTGTTTTTT
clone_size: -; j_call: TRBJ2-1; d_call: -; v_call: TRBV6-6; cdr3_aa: CASSYSGGGAYNEQFF; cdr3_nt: TGTGCCAGCAGTTACTCGGGCGGGGGCGCGTACAATGAGCAGTTCTTC
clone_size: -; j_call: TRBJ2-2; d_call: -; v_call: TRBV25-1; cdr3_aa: CASSGQGTGELFF; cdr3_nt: TGTGCCAGCAGCGGGCAGGGCACCGGGGAGCTGTTTTTT
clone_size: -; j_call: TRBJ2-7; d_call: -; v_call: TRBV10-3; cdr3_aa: CAITKDQGTYEQYF; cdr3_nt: TGTGCCATCACCAAGGACCAGGGAACCTACGAGCAGTACTTC
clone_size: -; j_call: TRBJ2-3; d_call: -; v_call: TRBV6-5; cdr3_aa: CASSPPHADTQYF; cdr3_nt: TGTGCCAGCAGTCCCCCCCACGCAGATACGCAGTATTTT
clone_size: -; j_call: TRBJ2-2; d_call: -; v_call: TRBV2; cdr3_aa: CASSEWAVNTGELFF; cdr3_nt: TGTGCCAGCAGTGAATGGGCGGTGAACACCGGGGAGCTGTTTTTT
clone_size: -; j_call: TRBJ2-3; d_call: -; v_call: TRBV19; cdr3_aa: CVQSTDTQYF; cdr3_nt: TGTGTCCAAAGCACAGATACGCAGTATTTT
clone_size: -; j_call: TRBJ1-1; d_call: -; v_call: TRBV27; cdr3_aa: CASRGQYLRSEAFF; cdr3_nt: TGTGCCAGCAGAGGACAGTACTTACGCTCTGAAGCTTTCTTT
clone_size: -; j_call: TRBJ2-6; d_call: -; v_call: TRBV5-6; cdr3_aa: CASSLGQSGANVLTF; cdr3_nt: TGTGCCAGCAGCTTGGGGCAATCTGGGGCCAACGTCCTGACTTTC
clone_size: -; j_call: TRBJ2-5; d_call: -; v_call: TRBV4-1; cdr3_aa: CASSQRNGLGETQYF; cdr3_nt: TGCGCCAGCAGCCAAAGGAACGGTCTGGGAGAGACCCAGTACTTC
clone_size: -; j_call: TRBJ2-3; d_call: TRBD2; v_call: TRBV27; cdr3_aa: CASSLPGLGGHTQYF; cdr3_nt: TGTGCCAGCAGTTTACCGGGACTAGGCGGACATACGCAGTATTTT
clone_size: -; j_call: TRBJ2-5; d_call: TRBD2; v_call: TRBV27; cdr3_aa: CASRPSGGPGTQYF; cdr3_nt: TGTGCCAGCAGACCCAGCGGGGGACCCGGGACCCAGTACTTC
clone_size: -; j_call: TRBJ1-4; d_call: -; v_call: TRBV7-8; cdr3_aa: CASSLALWGRTNEKLFF; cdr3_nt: TGTGCCAGCAGCTTAGCGCTCTGGGGGCGAACTAATGAAAAACTGTTTTTT
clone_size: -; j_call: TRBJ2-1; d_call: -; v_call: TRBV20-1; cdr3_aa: CSALLDEQFF; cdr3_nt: TGCAGTGCGCTTCTCGATGAGCAGTTCTTC
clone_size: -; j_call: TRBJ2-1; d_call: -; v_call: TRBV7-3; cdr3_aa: CASSLNSGPYNEQFF; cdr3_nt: TGTGCCAGCAGCTTAAACAGCGGCCCGTACAATGAGCAGTTCTTC
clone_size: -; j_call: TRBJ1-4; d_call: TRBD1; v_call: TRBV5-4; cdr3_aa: CASSPGQGVNEKLFF; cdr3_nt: TGTGCCAGCAGCCCGGGACAGGGAGTTAATGAAAAACTGTTTTTT
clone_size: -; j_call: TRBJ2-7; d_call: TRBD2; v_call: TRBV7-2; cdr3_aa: CASSLSEASGSYEQYF; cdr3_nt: TGTGCCAGCAGCCTAAGCGAGGCTAGCGGATCCTACGAGCAGTACTTC
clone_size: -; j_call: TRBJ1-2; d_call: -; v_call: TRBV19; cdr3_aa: CASTMRGGTNYGYTF; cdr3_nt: TGTGCCAGTACCATGAGAGGGGGTACGAACTATGGCTACACCTTC
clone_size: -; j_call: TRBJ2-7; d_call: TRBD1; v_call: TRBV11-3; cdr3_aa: CASSLGGGDLYEQYF; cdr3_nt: TGTGCCAGCAGCTTAGGAGGGGGCGACCTATACGAGCAGTACTTC
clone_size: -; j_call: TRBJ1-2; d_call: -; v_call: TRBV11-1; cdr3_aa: CASSFGASHGYTF; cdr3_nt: TGTGCCAGCAGCTTCGGGGCGAGCCATGGCTACACCTTC
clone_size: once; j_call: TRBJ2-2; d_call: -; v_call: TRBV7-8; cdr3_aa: CASSLVVNTGELFF; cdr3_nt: TGTGCCAGCAGCTTAGTCGTTAACACCGGGGAGCTGTTTTTT
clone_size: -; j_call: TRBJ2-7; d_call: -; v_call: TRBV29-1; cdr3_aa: CSVDVDGYEQYF; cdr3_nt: TGCAGCGTTGACGTAGATGGGTACGAGCAGTACTTC
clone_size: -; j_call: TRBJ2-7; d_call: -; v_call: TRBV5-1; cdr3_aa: CASSRGTGFSGSASYEQYF; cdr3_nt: TGCGCCAGCAGCCGTGGGACAGGGTTTAGCGGGAGCGCGTCCTACGAGCAGTACTTC
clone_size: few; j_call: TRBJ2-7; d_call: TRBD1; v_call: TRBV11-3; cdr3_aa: CASSSGTGYEQYF; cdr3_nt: TGTGCCAGCAGCTCAGGGACAGGGTACGAGCAGTACTTC
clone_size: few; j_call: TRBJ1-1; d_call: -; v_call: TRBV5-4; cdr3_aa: CASSARMNTEAFF; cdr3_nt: TGTGCCAGCAGCGCACGGATGAACACTGAAGCTTTCTTT
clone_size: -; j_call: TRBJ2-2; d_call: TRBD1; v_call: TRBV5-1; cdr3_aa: CASSVTGTGGAGELFF; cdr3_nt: TGCGCCAGCAGCGTAACCGGGACAGGGGGCGCCGGGGAGCTGTTTTTT
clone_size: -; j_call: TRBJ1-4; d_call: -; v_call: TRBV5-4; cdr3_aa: CASSLASERIEKLFF; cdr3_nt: TGTGCCAGCAGCTTGGCTTCCGAACGGATCGAAAAACTGTTTTTT
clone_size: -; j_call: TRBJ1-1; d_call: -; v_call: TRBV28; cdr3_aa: CASTFVRSTEAFF; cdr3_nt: TGTGCCAGCACTTTCGTCAGGTCCACTGAAGCTTTCTTT
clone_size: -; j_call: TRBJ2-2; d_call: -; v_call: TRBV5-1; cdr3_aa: CASSLDTRSGTGELFF; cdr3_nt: TGCGCCAGCAGCTTGGATACTAGGTCGGGCACCGGGGAGCTGTTTTTT
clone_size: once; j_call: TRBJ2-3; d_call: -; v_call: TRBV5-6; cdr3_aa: CASSLSSTYTDTQYF; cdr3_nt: TGTGCCAGCAGCTTATCTAGCACTTACACAGATACGCAGTATTTT
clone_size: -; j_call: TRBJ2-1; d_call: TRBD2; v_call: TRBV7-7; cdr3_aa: CASSLVGRVSYNEQFF; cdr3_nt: TGTGCTAGCAGCTTAGTCGGGAGGGTCTCCTACAATGAGCAGTTCTTC